This T cell receptor (beta chain) was captured in a study of blood T cell repertoires in COVID-19. The wider study: Collection of acute and convalescent COVID-19 samples took place in the United States, Italy and Spain. Sources were T cells, B-cell-depleted T cells, or PBMCs; the material itself was cDNA or gDNA.

Original processing notes: Scientists estimated how many nucleated cells there were by amplifying reference gene primers. The protocol was immunoSEQ multiplex PCR, while the TCRdb copy is restricted to in-frame clones and leaves out a portion. Clonal size and the V and J genes are those of that table, whereas D and trimming came from the DNA. Seen here are roughly 60,000 clones, 85% observed once, and the top ten hold around 18%. Germline assignment: CDR1 LNHDA and CDR2 SQIVND (reference sequence). CDR3 length: 18 residues. The trim removed 7 bases at V and 4 bases at J, leaving 12 bases unmatched. Sequences were obtained from peripheral blood. The clonotype comes from a human donor in a cohort sampled during active COVID-19. The chain employs TRBV19 and TRBJ2-5, with 16 bases aligning to TRBD2. CDR3: CASTSRGLAGGQAETQYF. In DNA, the CDR3 is TGTGCCAGTACCTCACGGGGACTAGCGGGGGGGCAGGCAGAGACCCAGTACTTC.